Each of the 6 T cell receptor beta chains below was sequenced from the same sample in a study of CXCR3-negative and CXCR3-positive naive CD8 T cells. Carrying UMI labels, the TRB cDNA libraries were prepared through 5' RACE. TCRdb re-called the 5' RACE reads and catalogs CDR3 proteins one per entry, DNA excluded. The sample table includes 130,000 or so distinct CDR3 sequences. The sequenced sample was naive CXCR3- CD8+ T cells from blood. The sample's subset: CD45RO-CCR7+CD27+CD95- naive CD8+ T cells lacking CXCR3 (TNR3-). The source is a human donor in good health. Some clones in this sample may be carry-over from other donors' samples.

The V call is TRBV29-1, the J call TRBJ2-7. The CDR3 has 12 residues. Germline CDR1 and CDR2: SQVTM and ANQGSEA. CDR3 sequence reads: CSGIGTTYEQYF.

The chain links TRBV28 to TRBJ2-3; TCRdb's assignment of TRBD2 cannot be checked, as there is no DNA. From germline, CDR1 is MDHEN and CDR2 SYDVKM. The CDR3 is 21 amino acids. The CDR3 loop is CASSFPTRLAGARVRGDTQYF.

The CDR3 is CASSSLAGGLEEQFF. This chain connects TRBV5-1 to TRBJ2-1; with no DNA, the TCRdb D assignment of TRBD2 cannot be verified. This CDR3 is built from 15 residues. Germline V gene lookup returns CDR1 SGHRS and CDR2 YFSETQ.

The chain recombines TRBV7-6 with TRBJ2-5; TCRdb gives TRBD2 as the D gene, but with no DNA this cannot be confirmed. Germline assignment: CDR1 SGHVS and CDR2 FNYEAQ. The CDR3 length is 13 residues. The CDR3: CASSLQQGGAQYF. The full variable domain, rest sourced from reference TRBV7-6 and TRBJ2-5, is GAGVSQSPRYKVTKRGQDVALRCDPISGHVSLYWYRQALGQGPEFLTYFNYEAQQDKSGLPNDRFSAERPEGSISTLTIQRTEQRDSAMYRCASSLQQGGAQYFGPGTRLLVL.

This chain joins TRBV13 and TRBJ1-6. This CDR3 contains 17 residues. Germline V CDR1 and CDR2: PRHDT, FYEKMQ (reference sequence). The CDR3 sequence is CASTLVGMGSYNSPLHF. Full variable domain (missing parts from reference TRBV13 and TRBJ1-6): AAGVIQSPRHLIKEKRETATLKCYPIPRHDTVYWYQQGPGQDPQFLISFYEKMQSDKGSIPDRFSAQQFSDYHSELNMSSLELGDSALYFCASTLVGMGSYNSPLHFGNGTRLTVT.

V and J are TRBV24-1 and TRBJ2-1; there is no DNA to check the TCRdb D call of TRBD2. Germline CDR1 is KGHDR and CDR2 is SFDVKD. CDR3 length: 16 amino acids. The CDR3 loop is CATSSRLAGLDNEQFF.